The 25 T cell receptor beta chains given below trace back to one sample, sequenced in a study of T cell responses to AZD1222 COVID-19 vaccine. Generated by immunoSEQ multiplex PCR, the TCRdb table keeps only in-frame clones and is missing some. Here the sample spans some 120,000 clones, roughly 90% being singletons. The sequenced sample was peripheral blood, obtained on day 0 of AZD1222 vaccination. Receptors were obtained from an adult in good health.

This chain joins TRBV28 and TRBJ2-1; the D gene is possibly TRBD2 (6 bases). V was clipped by 5 bases and J by 8 bases, with 13 bases between them. This CDR3 is 13 amino acids long. Per the germline V gene, CDR1 is MDHEN and CDR2 is SYDVKM. This CDR3 is CASSDPRGYEQFF. The DNA for the CDR3 is TGTGCCAGCAGTGACCCGCGGGGATATGAGCAGTTCTTC.

This clone was seen more than once but under ten times. Written as DNA, the CDR3 is TGTGCCAGTAGTAATCCAGGGTTCACTGAAGCTTTCTTT. Residues: CASSNPGFTEAFF. V is TRBV19 and J is TRBJ1-1, with a possible D match to TRBD1 (5 bases). CDR1 is LNHDA, CDR2 SQIVND, per germline (reference sequence). The CDR3 sequence is 13 residues long. V lost 4 bases and J 4 bases, leaving 10 bases between the germline ends. The entire variable domain, with the rest obtained from reference TRBV19 and TRBJ1-1, is as follows: DGGITQSPKYLFRKEGQNVTLSCEQNLNHDAMYWYRQDPGQGLRLIYYSQIVNDFQKGDIAEGYSVSREKKESFPLTVTSAQKNPTAFYLCASSNPGFTEAFFGQGTRLTVV.

The chain couples TRBV6-4 to TRBJ1-5; maybe TRBD1 (5 bases). CDR1 is MRHNA and CDR2 is SNTAGT in the germline V gene. The V gene lost 7 bases and the J gene lost 5 bases, with 18 bases spanning the gap. This CDR3 has 15 residues. The CDR3 DNA is TGTGCCAGCACTACAGTGGGGGACTGCCATCAGCCCCAGCATTTT. Translating it yields CASTTVGDCHQPQHF.

The J gene is TRBJ1-2, the V gene TRBV12-3 or TRBV12-4; D is uncertain. The CDR3 loop spans 12 amino acids. Trimming pared 8 bases from V and 8 bases from J, leaving 15 bases between. CDR3 region: CASRRETGGYTF. Written as DNA, the CDR3 is TGTGCCAGCCGCCGCGAGACGGGAGGCTACACCTTC.

The rearrangement links TRBV9 to TRBJ2-7, with D perhaps TRBD1 (5 bases). Germline CDR1 is SGDLS and CDR2 is YYNGEE. CDR3 length: 13 residues. Trimming cost V 8 bases and J 4 bases, with 16 bases left between them. Written as DNA, the CDR3 is TGTGCCAGGCCTTCAGGGATCTTATACGAGCAGTACTTC. This codes for CARPSGILYEQYF.

The chain recombines TRBV14 with TRBJ1-5, with a weak D call TRBD1 (5 bases). Trimming took off 3 bases at V and 2 bases at J, with 14 bases between the two ends. This CDR3 region has 16 residues. Germline V lookup: CDR1 SGHDN, CDR2 FVKESK. The CDR3 sequence is CASSQGGRGGNQPQHF. Here the CDR3 DNA reads TGTGCCAGCAGCCAGGGGGGTCGAGGGGGCAATCAGCCCCAGCATTTT.

V and J are TRBV6-2 or TRBV6-3 and TRBJ2-7; TRBD2 might be the D (5 bases). CDR3 length: 14 amino acids. Germline values: CDR1 MNHEY, CDR2 SVGEGT. Trimming removed 6 bases from V and 3 bases from J, with 15 bases in between. This chain's CDR3 is CASSLGGRIYEQYF. The CDR3 nucleotides read TGTGCCAGCAGCCTTGGAGGACGTATCTACGAGCAGTACTTC.

The rearrangement joins TRBV10-3 to TRBJ2-7; D may be TRBD2 (5 bases). CDR1 and CDR2 (germline): ENHRY, SYGVKD. The V end lost 3 bases, the J end lost 5 bases, and 14 bases lay between the germline ends. The CDR3 contains 14 residues. The DNA of the CDR3 is TGTGCCATCAGTGACGCGAGGAGAGCGGACGAGCAGTACTTC. Residues: CAISDARRADEQYF.

The rearrangement joins TRBV28 to TRBJ2-6; D is uncertain. This CDR3 has 17 amino acids. Trimming left V 2 bases short and J 0 bases short, with 11 bases between. Germline-derived CDR1 and CDR2 are MDHEN and SYDVKM. CDR3 sequence: CASSLGRQSSGANVLTF. As DNA, the CDR3 is TGTGCCAGCAGTTTAGGCAGGCAAAGCTCTGGGGCCAACGTCCTGACTTTC.

The table lists this clone with a count of one. The chain has TRBV7-9 and TRBJ2-3, with 10 bases lining up with TRBD1. The CDR3 has 16 residues. Germline CDR1 SEHNR, CDR2 FQNEAQ (reference sequence). The V gene end was trimmed by 2 bases and the J gene end by 3 bases; junction bases not matched to a gene: 5. CDR3 loop: CASSLSGTGETDTQYF. Here the CDR3 DNA reads TGTGCCAGCAGCTTAAGCGGGACAGGGGAAACAGATACGCAGTATTTT.

The chain uses TRBV6-1 and TRBJ1-3; a possible D gene is TRBD1 (6 bases). The CDR3 extends over 18 amino acids. The V and J ends lost 0 bases and 4 bases respectively, with 19 bases between them. Germline-derived CDR1 and CDR2 are MNHNS and SASEGT. The CDR3: CASSEAHSRGTTGNTIYF. CDR3 DNA: TGTGCCAGCAGTGAAGCGCATAGCAGGGGCACCACGGGAAACACCATATATTTT.

The V gene is TRBV19, the J gene TRBJ2-7, with D possibly being TRBD1 or TRBD2 (5 bases each). Germline CDR1 and CDR2: LNHDA and SQIVND (reference sequence). V shed 5 bases and J shed 2 bases, with 13 bases lying between them. This CDR3 has 14 residues. The CDR3 coding sequence is TGTGCCAGTAGTTACCGGGACGGAGCCTACGAGCAGTACTTC. It is translated as CASSYRDGAYEQYF.

As to this clone: Mismatch with germline at one junction end may stem from a read error. The rearrangement joins TRBV5-1 to TRBJ1-1; D is perhaps TRBD1 (5 bases). This CDR3 contains 16 residues. CDR1 SGHRS and CDR2 YFSETQ come from the germline V gene. The CDR3 region is CASCLVGTHRDTEAFF. DNA for the CDR3: TGCGCCAGCTGCTTGGTGGGGACCCACCGCGACACTGAAGCTTTCTTT. The entire variable domain, with the rest obtained from reference TRBV5-1 and TRBJ1-1, is as follows: KAGVTQTPRYLIKTRGQQVTLSCSPISGHRSVSWYQQTPGQGLQFLFEYFSETQRNKGNFPGRFSGRQFSNSRSEMNVSTLELGDSALYLCASCLVGTHRDTEAFFGQGTRLTVV.

In DNA, the CDR3 is TGTGCCAGCAGCCACCCCACTAGCGGGGGTTTAGCGGGTGAGCAGTACTTC. This sequence encodes CASSHPTSGGLAGEQYF. This sequence joins TRBV7-8 and TRBJ2-7; 11 bases align to TRBD2. The V segment lost 5 bases and the J segment 7 bases; nucleotides outside the gene matches: 16. There are 17 residues in the CDR3. In germline, CDR1 is SGHVS, CDR2 FQNEAQ.

This chain connects TRBV11-2 to TRBJ1-1; D gene unclear. Per germline, CDR1 SGHAT and CDR2 FQNNGV. Trimming shortened V by 6 bases and J by 6 bases, and 17 bases separated the two germline ends. The CDR3 extends over 14 amino acids. CDR3 region: CASRSPQAGSEAFF. The CDR3 coding sequence is TGTGCCAGCAGGTCCCCACAAGCGGGGTCTGAAGCTTTCTTT.

CDR3 bases: TGTGCCAGCTCACGGACTAGCGGGCCCAATGAGCAGTTCTTC. This gives the protein CASSRTSGPNEQFF. The chain recombines TRBV18 with TRBJ2-1, with TRBD2 identical over 11 bases. Germline V gene sequence: CDR1 KGHSH, CDR2 LQKENI. CDR3 length: 14 residues. Trimming took 4 bases from V and 6 from J; bases not matched to a gene: 2.

J is TRBJ2-4 and V is TRBV6-2 or TRBV6-3; 9 bases are shared with TRBD1. Germline-derived CDR1 and CDR2 are MNHEY and SVGEGT. After removal of 0 bases from V and 3 bases from J, the junction contained 9 bases not matched to a gene. CDR3 length: 18 amino acids. The chain's CDR3 is CASSYSPWTGEGKNIQYF. As DNA, the CDR3 is TGTGCCAGCAGTTACTCCCCATGGACAGGGGAGGGCAAAAACATTCAGTACTTC.

The rearrangement uses TRBV7-6 and TRBJ1-4; unclear D gene. The CDR3 runs to 16 residues. The V and J ends lost 5 bases and 8 bases respectively, with 21 bases between them. Germline V gene sequence: CDR1 SGHVS, CDR2 FNYEAQ. CDR3 region: CASSDRSFTLMEKLFF. For the CDR3, the DNA is TGTGCCAGCAGCGACCGATCTTTTACTCTTATGGAAAAACTGTTTTTT.

The chain carries TRBV6-5 and TRBJ1-4, with a possible D match to TRBD1 (6 bases). Germline CDR1 MNHEY, CDR2 SVGAGI. The CDR3 runs to 14 residues. V was trimmed by 5 bases and J by 5 bases, leaving 12 bases between them. In DNA form, the CDR3 reads TGTGCCAGCAGTCGGAAACAGGGAAATGAAAAACTGTTTTTT. It codes for CASSRKQGNEKLFF.

This chain joins TRBV7-2 and TRBJ2-3, with D possibly matching TRBD1 (5 bases). The CDR3 length is 14 residues. The germline V gene encodes CDR1 SGHTA and CDR2 FQGNSA. V dropped 5 bases and J dropped 4 bases, with 13 bases sitting between them. The CDR3 region has the DNA TGTGCCAGCAGCACACTCCAGGGTGCAGATACGCAGTATTTT. Protein product: CASSTLQGADTQYF.

The chain combines TRBV7-9 with TRBJ1-1; D remains unclear. CDR3 length equals 15 residues. Deletions cut 6 bases from V and 0 bases from J, with 14 bases between. Per germline, CDR1 SEHNR and CDR2 FQNEAQ (reference sequence). Here the CDR3 DNA reads TGTGCCAGCAGTCATATTCGGGGTATGAACACTGAAGCTTTCTTT. The encoded protein is CASSHIRGMNTEAFF.

This chain joins TRBV7-9 and TRBJ1-4; 7 positions match TRBD1. With 4 bases clipped from V and 3 bases from J, the junction kept 2 bases outside the gene matches. Germline V gene sequence: CDR1 SEHNR, CDR2 FQNEAQ (reference sequence). This CDR3 is built from 14 residues. This CDR3 reads CASSWDSPNEKLFF. As DNA, the CDR3 is TGTGCCAGCAGCTGGGACAGTCCTAATGAAAAACTGTTTTTT.

This clone has just one count. The J gene is TRBJ1-4, the V gene TRBV25-1; 8 bases match TRBD1. Trimming cost V 6 bases and J 7 bases; bases outside gene matches: 4. Per germline, CDR1 MGHDK and CDR2 SYGVNS. This CDR3 is built from 13 residues. Here the CDR3 reads CASRDRAVEKLFF. Written as DNA, the CDR3 is TGTGCCAGCAGGGACAGGGCGGTTGAAAAACTGTTTTTT.

The chain combines TRBV7-9 with TRBJ2-7; 10 bases align to TRBD1. CDR1 SEHNR and CDR2 FQNEAQ come from the germline V gene (reference sequence). The CDR3 has 16 residues. J lost 5 bases, V lost 5 bases, and 12 bases had no gene match. In DNA form, the CDR3 reads TGTGCCAGCAGCCCATCCCGGGACAGGGGAATTCACGAGCAGTACTTC. It encodes CASSPSRDRGIHEQYF.

The gene calls are TRBV27 and TRBJ2-7; 9 bases agree with TRBD1. CDR1 is MNHEY, CDR2 SMNVEV, per germline (reference sequence). This CDR3 has 13 amino acids. The J segment lost 6 bases and the V segment lost 11 bases, leaving 11 bases of the junction unmatched. The CDR3 protein is CAVQGAGGGEQYF. The CDR3 DNA reads TGTGCCGTACAGGGGGCTGGGGGTGGCGAGCAGTACTTC.